This record looks at one T cell receptor beta chain sequence and its context. There is no known antigen for this receptor. No much larger clone is present one base from it, and per-base qualities are unavailable. Explained via the paper, the treatment or condition label denotes: allogeneic hematopoietic cell transplantation with graft depleted of TCRalphabeta T cells and CD19 B cells. Transplant recipients were children who received TCRalphabeta/CD19-depleted allogeneic hematopoietic cell grafts. This sample is part of a study of T-cell reconstitution after alpha-beta-depleted transplantation in children (dated by TCRdb to 2016 to 2017). In the study overall: T-cell immune reconstitution after TCRalphabeta/CD19-depleted allogeneic hematopoietic cell transplantation in children was quantitatively tracked in the study by means of TCR repertoire profiling.

What the research found in general, with its limitations: In some patients, high TCRbeta diversity at day 60 was attributed to recipient T cells and intrathymic progenitors that had survived conditioning. The frequencies of hyperexpanded clones fell over the following months, and after one year, T-cell counts and TCRbeta diversity were mostly attributed to newly produced T cells. The apparently early alphabetaT-cell count recovery about two months after transplant was reportedly dependent on only several hundred rapidly expanded clones derived from non-depleted graft cells.

At the junction V is shortened by 0 bases and J by 2 bases; bases outside the gene matches: 7. According to the germline V gene, CDR1 reads MNHEY and CDR2 reads SVGAGI. From the cysteine through the phenylalanine, the CDR3 covers 17 amino acids. The DNA shown is the 51-base CDR3, in frame from base 1. To prepare the library, PCR was applied. TCRdb names Illumina HiSeq 2500 as the instrument used. TCR libraries were prepared with molecular barcoding, using unique molecular identifiers to normalize TCRbeta repertoire quantification. The public reads were reanalyzed by TCRdb: fastp trimming at Q25, MiXCR alignment, in-frame beta chains only. One record per CDR3 amino acid sequence lists the most common genes and DNA. The sample table holds about 470,000 distinct CDR3 sequences, of which 43% were seen once. Jointly, the top ten make up approximately 30% of the sample.

The clonotype was recovered from a girl under 10 years old with aplastic anemia, due to receive a stem cell transplant. The rearrangement combines TRBV6-5 with TRBJ1-2, with 9 junctional bases fitting TRBD1. Sequencing used PBMCs, obtained before TCRalphabeta/CD19-depleted stem cell transplant. Here the CDR3 is given as CASSYSMSGTGNYGYTF. The sequence in DNA is TGTGCCAGCAGTTACTCAATGTCCGGGACAGGGAACTATGGCTACACCTTC.